The rows below give T cell receptor beta chains drawn from one sample of a study of molecular identifiers for immune sequencing clone quantification. Using its own MiXCR run on the PCR reads, TCRdb lists one record per CDR3 protein. The sample has some 680,000 distinct CDR3 sequences; 25% are singletons. Sample: naive CD8+ T cells from blood, with Jurkat cell RNA spiked in. The receptor source for this set is a human donor in good health. Some libraries in this study had Jurkat cell RNA spiked in. CDR3s include the opening cysteine and the closing phenylalanine or tryptophan. A D gene is named only where the DNA matches it firmly. Size is stated for part of the rows, as once, few or many counts, or as a class when the clone is expanded.

CDR3: CAWSVIINTGELFF
DNA: TGTGCCTGGAGTGTGATCATAAACACCGGGGAGCTGTTTTTT
size: few
J: TRBJ2-2
V: TRBV30
D: NA

CDR3: CASSPIGLTSGVLNTGELFF
DNA: TGTGCCAGCAGTCCAATAGGGTTGACTAGCGGGGTATTGAACACCGGGGAGCTGTTTTTT
size: few
J: TRBJ2-2
V: TRBV12-3/TRBV12-4
D: TRBD2

CDR3: CASNPLREGHTGELFF
DNA: TGTGCCAGCAACCCCCTCCGGGAGGGCCACACCGGGGAGCTGTTTTTT
size: NA
J: TRBJ2-2
V: TRBV7-6
D: TRBD2

CDR3: CASSQDAQNTEAFF
DNA: TGTGCCAGCAGCCAAGATGCCCAAAACACTGAAGCTTTCTTT
size: many
J: TRBJ1-1
V: TRBV3-1
D: NA

CDR3: CASSYSKYQETQYF
DNA: TGTGCCAGCAGTTACTCAAAGTACCAAGAGACCCAGTACTTC
size: many
J: TRBJ2-5
V: TRBV6-6
D: NA

CDR3: CASSPATGVFGAFF
DNA: TGTGCCAGCAGCCCGGCAACCGGAGTTTTCGGAGCTTTCTTT
size: many
J: TRBJ1-1
V: TRBV3-1
D: NA

CDR3: CASKGMFMNTEAFF
DNA: TGTGCCAGCAAGGGGATGTTCATGAACACTGAAGCTTTCTTT
size: many
J: TRBJ1-1
V: TRBV7-9
D: NA

CDR3: CASSLNPQLGELFF
DNA: TGTGCCAGCAGCTTAAATCCTCAGCTAGGGGAGCTGTTTTTT
size: many
J: TRBJ2-2
V: TRBV7-2
D: NA

CDR3: CASSLGQLSSGANVLTF
DNA: TGCGCCAGCAGCCTCGGACAGTTAAGCTCTGGGGCCAACGTCCTGACTTTC
size: many
J: TRBJ2-6
V: TRBV5-1
D: NA

CDR3: CASLSMTGELFF
DNA: TGTGCCAGTCTTTCAATGACCGGGGAGCTGTTTTTT
size: few
J: TRBJ2-2
V: TRBV19
D: NA

CDR3: CASSLLGRGVGQPQHF
DNA: TGTGCCAGCAGTTTATTGGGCAGGGGGGTTGGTCAGCCCCAGCATTTT
size: few
J: TRBJ1-5
V: TRBV28
D: TRBD1

CDR3: CAWSVSSGSFYEQYF
DNA: TGTGCCTGGAGTGTAAGCAGCGGGAGTTTCTACGAGCAGTACTTC
size: few
J: TRBJ2-7
V: TRBV30
D: TRBD2

CDR3: CSAEGLAGDHSYNEQFF
DNA: TGCAGTGCTGAGGGACTAGCGGGGGACCACTCCTACAATGAGCAGTTCTTC
size: NA
J: TRBJ2-1
V: TRBV20-1
D: TRBD2

CDR3: CASSPRTGEVYEQYF
DNA: TGTGCCAGCAGCCCCCGGACAGGGGAGGTCTACGAGCAGTACTTC
size: NA
J: TRBJ2-7
V: TRBV7-9
D: TRBD1

CDR3: CASSTGTGPYEQYF
DNA: TGTGCCAGCAGCACCGGGACAGGACCCTACGAGCAGTACTTC
size: many
J: TRBJ2-7
V: TRBV9
D: TRBD1

CDR3: CASSQAILAGGSSYEQYF
DNA: TGTGCCAGCAGCCAAGCCATTCTAGCGGGAGGGTCCTCCTACGAGCAGTACTTC
size: NA
J: TRBJ2-7
V: TRBV4-2
D: TRBD2

CDR3: CASSLTGKTPLHF
DNA: TGTGCCAGCAGCTTAACAGGGAAGACACCCCTCCACTTT
size: NA
J: TRBJ1-6
V: TRBV5-4
D: NA

CDR3: CASSPHSASTDTQYF
DNA: TGTGCCAGCAGTCCCCACTCAGCTAGCACAGATACGCAGTATTTT
size: many
J: TRBJ2-3
V: TRBV28
D: NA

CDR3: CASSLNREGDTQYF
DNA: TGTGCCAGCAGCTTAAACCGGGAGGGAGATACGCAGTATTTT
size: NA
J: TRBJ2-3
V: TRBV7-6
D: TRBD2

CDR3: CASSQPTASGGHSGANVLTF
DNA: TGTGCCAGCAGTCAACCCACTGCTAGCGGGGGACACTCTGGGGCCAACGTCCTGACTTTC
size: few
J: TRBJ2-6
V: TRBV12-3/TRBV12-4
D: TRBD2

CDR3: CATSELQGANEQFF
DNA: TGTGCCACCAGTGAATTACAGGGGGCTAATGAGCAGTTCTTC
size: NA
J: TRBJ2-1
V: TRBV24-1
D: TRBD1

CDR3: CASSVGRPSGQEPQYF
DNA: TGTGCCAGCAGCGTAGGTAGGCCTAGCGGCCAAGAGCCCCAGTACTTC
size: NA
J: TRBJ2-5
V: TRBV9
D: TRBD2

CDR3: CASSSTSGGLTDTQYF
DNA: TGTGCCAGCAGCTCCACTAGCGGGGGACTCACAGATACGCAGTATTTT
size: many
J: TRBJ2-3
V: TRBV7-9
D: TRBD2

CDR3: CASSNRAILRLNTEAFF
DNA: TGTGCCAGCAGCAATAGGGCAATTCTACGGTTGAACACGGAAGCTTTCTTT
size: NA
J: TRBJ1-1
V: TRBV9
D: NA

CDR3: CASSLGFGTGINTEAFF
DNA: TGTGCCAGCAGCTTAGGGTTCGGGACAGGGATTAACACTGAAGCTTTCTTT
size: few
J: TRBJ1-1
V: TRBV11-2
D: TRBD1

CDR3: CASSGTGWYEQYF
DNA: TGTGCCAGCAGTGGGACAGGGTGGTACGAGCAGTACTTC
size: NA
J: TRBJ2-7
V: TRBV6-6
D: TRBD1

CDR3: CASSPAGLAGSVGELFF
DNA: TGTGCCAGCAGCCCTGCGGGACTAGCGGGATCGGTCGGGGAGCTGTTTTTT
size: many
J: TRBJ2-2
V: TRBV9
D: TRBD2

CDR3: CASGTGGIYEQYF
DNA: TGTGCCAGCGGGACAGGGGGAATCTACGAGCAGTACTTC
size: NA
J: TRBJ2-7
V: TRBV12-3/TRBV12-4
D: TRBD1

CDR3: CASSYRTGGDTQYF
DNA: TGTGCCAGCAGCTACAGGACTGGTGGAGATACGCAGTATTTT
size: many
J: TRBJ2-3
V: TRBV7-9
D: NA

CDR3: CACSLAGQTYEQYF
DNA: TGCGCCTGCAGCTTGGCAGGACAAACCTACGAGCAGTACTTC
size: NA
J: TRBJ2-7
V: TRBV5-1
D: NA

CDR3: CASSYSSSFQETQYF
DNA: TGTGCCAGCAGTTACTCTTCGTCCTTCCAAGAGACCCAGTACTTC
size: NA
J: TRBJ2-5
V: TRBV6-5
D: NA

CDR3: CASSLVAGTGGTAFF
DNA: TGTGCCAGCAGCTTAGTTGCGGGGACAGGGGGCACAGCTTTCTTT
size: NA
J: TRBJ1-1
V: TRBV7-9
D: TRBD1

CDR3: CSATRTETYEQYF
DNA: TGCAGTGCAACGAGGACAGAGACCTACGAGCAGTACTTC
size: few
J: TRBJ2-7
V: TRBV20-1
D: NA

CDR3: CSARDTIYAYEQHF
DNA: TGCAGTGCTAGAGATACCATTTACGCCTACGAGCAGCACTTC
size: NA
J: TRBJ2-7
V: TRBV20-1
D: NA

CDR3: CASSLVGTTAPGELFF
DNA: TGTGCCAGCAGCTTAGTCGGGACAACCGCCCCCGGGGAGCTGTTTTTT
size: NA
J: TRBJ2-2
V: TRBV13
D: NA

CDR3: CASSTPSVRSNQPQHF
DNA: TGTGCCAGCAGTACCCCTTCAGTCCGTAGCAATCAGCCCCAGCATTTT
size: many
J: TRBJ1-5
V: TRBV2
D: NA

CDR3: CASNQDAQNSGNTIYF
DNA: TGCGCCAGCAACCAAGATGCCCAGAACTCTGGAAACACCATATATTTT
size: once
J: TRBJ1-3
V: TRBV4-3
D: NA

CDR3: CASSLVAGGYNEQFF
DNA: TGTGCCAGCAGCTTAGTGGCGGGGGGATACAATGAGCAGTTCTTC
size: many
J: TRBJ2-1
V: TRBV11-2
D: TRBD2

CDR3: CASSPVLGLHTDTQYF
DNA: TGTGCCAGCAGCCCGGTCCTGGGACTGCACACAGATACGCAGTATTTT
size: many
J: TRBJ2-3
V: TRBV5-4
D: NA

CDR3: CASSTGGLAGTYEQYF
DNA: TGTGCCAGTAGTACCGGGGGGCTAGCGGGAACCTACGAGCAGTACTTC
size: many
J: TRBJ2-7
V: TRBV19
D: TRBD2

CDR3: CASNEAGRIADTQYF
DNA: TGTGCCAGCAATGAGGCAGGCCGAATCGCAGATACGCAGTATTTT
size: few
J: TRBJ2-3
V: TRBV9
D: NA

CDR3: CASSSLGLAGDYEQYF
DNA: TGTGCCAGCAGTAGCCTGGGACTAGCGGGAGACTACGAGCAGTACTTC
size: few
J: TRBJ2-7
V: TRBV6-1
D: TRBD2

CDR3: CASSEIVGYGYEQYF
DNA: TGTGCCAGCAGTGAAATTGTGGGGTACGGATACGAGCAGTACTTC
size: many
J: TRBJ2-7
V: TRBV6-1
D: NA

CDR3: CASSPQGTGVEAFF
DNA: TGTGCCAGCAGCCCACAGGGGACCGGAGTGGAAGCTTTCTTT
size: few
J: TRBJ1-1
V: TRBV9
D: TRBD1

CDR3: CASIGARSNQPQHF
DNA: TGTGCCAGTATCGGGGCAAGGAGCAATCAGCCCCAGCATTTT
size: NA
J: TRBJ1-5
V: TRBV19
D: NA

CDR3: CASSQTGTGRYEQYF
DNA: TGCGCCAGCAGCCAAACCGGGACAGGGCGCTACGAGCAGTACTTC
size: many
J: TRBJ2-7
V: TRBV4-1
D: TRBD1

CDR3: CASSLTGYGNEKLFF
DNA: TGTGCCAGCAGCCTGACAGGTTACGGTAATGAAAAACTGTTTTTT
size: NA
J: TRBJ1-4
V: TRBV13
D: NA

CDR3: CATTPIAFHGYTF
DNA: TGTGCCACGACTCCTATCGCTTTCCATGGCTACACCTTC
size: few
J: TRBJ1-2
V: TRBV6-6
D: NA

CDR3: CALGGTRIYF
DNA: TGTGCCCTCGGAGGGACTAGAATTTACTTC
size: many
J: TRBJ2-7
V: TRBV2
D: TRBD2

CDR3: CASSVSGETQYF
DNA: TGTGCCAGCAGCGTATCAGGGGAGACCCAGTACTTC
size: many
J: TRBJ2-5
V: TRBV7-9
D: NA

CDR3: CAGSYATSGPYNEQFF
DNA: TGTGCCGGCAGTTACGCAACTAGCGGACCCTACAATGAGCAGTTCTTC
size: NA
J: TRBJ2-1
V: TRBV6-5
D: TRBD2

CDR3: CASSSLGGSYEQYF
DNA: TGTGCCAGCAGCTCCCTCGGGGGCTCCTACGAGCAGTACTTC
size: many
J: TRBJ2-7
V: TRBV4-1
D: NA

CDR3: CASSQDLIYWGAGAQYF
DNA: NA
size: NA
J: TRBJ2-5
V: TRBV3-2
D: NA

CDR3: CAGSHVGPNNSPLHF
DNA: TGTGCCGGCAGTCACGTGGGACCGAATAATTCACCCCTCCACTTT
size: NA
J: TRBJ1-6
V: TRBV27
D: NA

CDR3: CASSFELAKNIQYF
DNA: TGTGCCAGCAGTTTCGAGTTAGCCAAAAACATTCAGTACTTC
size: many
J: TRBJ2-4
V: TRBV12-3/TRBV12-4
D: NA

CDR3: CASSLAWAYEQYF
DNA: TGTGCCAGCAGCTTGGCCTGGGCCTACGAGCAGTACTTC
size: NA
J: TRBJ2-7
V: TRBV5-6
D: NA

CDR3: CASSFGPGRNLYGYTF
DNA: TGTGCCAGCAGTTTTGGGCCGGGACGGAACCTATATGGCTACACCTTC
size: NA
J: TRBJ1-2
V: TRBV6-2/TRBV6-3
D: NA